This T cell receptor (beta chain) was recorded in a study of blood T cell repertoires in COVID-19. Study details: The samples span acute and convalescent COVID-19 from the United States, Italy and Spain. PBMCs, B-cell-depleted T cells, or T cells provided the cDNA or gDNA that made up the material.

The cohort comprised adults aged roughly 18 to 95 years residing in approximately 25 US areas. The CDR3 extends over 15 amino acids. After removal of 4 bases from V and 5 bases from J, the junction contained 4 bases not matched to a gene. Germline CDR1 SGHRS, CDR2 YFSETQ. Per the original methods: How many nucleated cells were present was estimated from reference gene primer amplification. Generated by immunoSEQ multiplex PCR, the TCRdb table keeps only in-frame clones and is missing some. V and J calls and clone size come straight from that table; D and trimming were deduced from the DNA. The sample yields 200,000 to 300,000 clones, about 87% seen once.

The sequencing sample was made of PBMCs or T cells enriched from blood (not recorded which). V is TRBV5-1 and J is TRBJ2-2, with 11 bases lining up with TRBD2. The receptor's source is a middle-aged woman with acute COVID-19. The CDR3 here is CASSQTSGKTGELFF. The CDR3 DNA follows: TGCGCCAGCAGCCAGACTAGCGGGAAGACCGGGGAGCTGTTTTTT.